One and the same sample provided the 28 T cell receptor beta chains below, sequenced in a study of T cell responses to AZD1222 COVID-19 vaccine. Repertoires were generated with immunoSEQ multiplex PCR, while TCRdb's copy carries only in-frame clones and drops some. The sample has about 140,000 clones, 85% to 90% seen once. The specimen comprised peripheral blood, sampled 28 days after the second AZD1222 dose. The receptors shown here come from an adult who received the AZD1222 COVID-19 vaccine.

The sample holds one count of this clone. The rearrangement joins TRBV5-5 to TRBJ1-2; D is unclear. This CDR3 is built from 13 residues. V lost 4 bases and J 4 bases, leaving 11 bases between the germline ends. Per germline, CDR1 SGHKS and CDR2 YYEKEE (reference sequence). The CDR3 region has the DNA TGTGCCAGCAGCCAACAAGAGATCTATGGCTACACCTTC. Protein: CASSQQEIYGYTF.

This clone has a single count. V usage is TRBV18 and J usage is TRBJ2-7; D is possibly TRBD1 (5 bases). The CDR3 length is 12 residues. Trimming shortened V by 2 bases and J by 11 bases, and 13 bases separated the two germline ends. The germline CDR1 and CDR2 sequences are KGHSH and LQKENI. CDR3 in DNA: TGTGCCAGCTCACCAGGACATGGGATAGAGTACTTC. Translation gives CASSPGHGIEYF.

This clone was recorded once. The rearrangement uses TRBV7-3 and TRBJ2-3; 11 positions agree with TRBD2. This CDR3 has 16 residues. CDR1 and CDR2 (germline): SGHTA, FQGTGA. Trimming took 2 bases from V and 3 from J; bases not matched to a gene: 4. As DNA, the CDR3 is TGTGCCAGCAGCTTATCTCTAGCGGGAGGTACAGATACGCAGTATTTT. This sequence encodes CASSLSLAGGTDTQYF.

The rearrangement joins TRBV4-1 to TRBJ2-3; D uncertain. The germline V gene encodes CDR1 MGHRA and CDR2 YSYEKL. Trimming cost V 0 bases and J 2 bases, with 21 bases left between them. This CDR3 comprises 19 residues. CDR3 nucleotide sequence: TGCGCCAGCAGCCAAGATACGGTTAGCTCCCTTTCTTTCACAGATACGCAGTATTTT. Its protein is CASSQDTVSSLSFTDTQYF.

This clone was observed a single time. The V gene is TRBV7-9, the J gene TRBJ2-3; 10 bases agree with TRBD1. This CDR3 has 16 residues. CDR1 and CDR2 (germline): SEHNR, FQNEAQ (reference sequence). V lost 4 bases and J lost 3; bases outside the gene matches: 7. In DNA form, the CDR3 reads TGTGCCAGCAGCTCGCGGGACAGGGGAAAAACAGATACGCAGTATTTT. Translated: CASSSRDRGKTDTQYF.

CDR3 nucleotide sequence: TGTGCCAGCAGCTTAGCCGGGGGGGGCGGCTACACCTTC. Residues: CASSLAGGGGYTF. J is TRBJ1-2 and V is TRBV7-9; maybe TRBD1 (6 bases). The germline gives CDR1 SEHNR, CDR2 FQNEAQ (reference sequence). Trimming cost V 0 bases and J 8 bases, with 10 bases left between them. The CDR3 loop spans 13 amino acids.

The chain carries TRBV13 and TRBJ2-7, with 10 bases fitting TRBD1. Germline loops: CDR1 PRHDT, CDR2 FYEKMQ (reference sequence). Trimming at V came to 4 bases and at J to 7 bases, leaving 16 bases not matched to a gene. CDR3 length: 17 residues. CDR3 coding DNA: TGTGCCAGCAGCTCCAGTAGTTCGAGACAGGGGGCGATGGAGCAGTACTTC. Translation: CASSSSSSRQGAMEQYF.

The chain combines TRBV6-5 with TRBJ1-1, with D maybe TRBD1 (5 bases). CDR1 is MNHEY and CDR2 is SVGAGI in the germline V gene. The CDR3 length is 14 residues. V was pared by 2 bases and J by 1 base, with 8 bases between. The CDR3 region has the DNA TGTGCCAGCAGTTACGATAGGGGGAACACTGAAGCTTTCTTT. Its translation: CASSYDRGNTEAFF.

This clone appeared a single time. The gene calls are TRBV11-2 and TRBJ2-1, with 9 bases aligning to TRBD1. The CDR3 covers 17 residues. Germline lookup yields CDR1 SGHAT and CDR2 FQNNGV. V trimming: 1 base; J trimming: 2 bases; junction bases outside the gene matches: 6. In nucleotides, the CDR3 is TGTGCCAGCAGCTTAGGGGACAGGGTTAGGACCTACAATGAGCAGTTCTTC. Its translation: CASSLGDRVRTYNEQFF.

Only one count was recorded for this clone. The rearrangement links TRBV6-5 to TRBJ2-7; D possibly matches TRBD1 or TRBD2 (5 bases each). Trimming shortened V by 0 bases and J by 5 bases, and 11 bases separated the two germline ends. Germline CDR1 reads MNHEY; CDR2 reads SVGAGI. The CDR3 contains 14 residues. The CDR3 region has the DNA TGTGCCAGCAGTTACTCGACTCGGGGCAACGAGCAGTACTTC. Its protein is CASSYSTRGNEQYF.

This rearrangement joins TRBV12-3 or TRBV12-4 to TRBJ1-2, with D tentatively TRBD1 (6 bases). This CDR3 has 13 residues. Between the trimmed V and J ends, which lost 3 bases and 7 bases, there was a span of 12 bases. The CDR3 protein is CASSFRGAGGYTF. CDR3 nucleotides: TGTGCCAGCAGTTTCAGGGGTGCTGGTGGCTACACCTTC.

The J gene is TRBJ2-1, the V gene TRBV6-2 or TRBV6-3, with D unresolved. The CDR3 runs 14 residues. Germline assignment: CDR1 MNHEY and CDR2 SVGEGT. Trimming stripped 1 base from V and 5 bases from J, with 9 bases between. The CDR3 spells CASSYLRRDNEQFF. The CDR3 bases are TGTGCCAGCAGTTACTTGCGCCGTGACAATGAGCAGTTCTTC.

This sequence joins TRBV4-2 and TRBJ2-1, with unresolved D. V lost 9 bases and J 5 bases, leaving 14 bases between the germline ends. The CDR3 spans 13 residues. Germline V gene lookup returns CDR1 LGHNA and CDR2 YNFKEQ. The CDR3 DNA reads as TGTGCCAGTTCCCCACTGGTAGACAATGAGCAGTTCTTC. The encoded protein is CASSPLVDNEQFF.

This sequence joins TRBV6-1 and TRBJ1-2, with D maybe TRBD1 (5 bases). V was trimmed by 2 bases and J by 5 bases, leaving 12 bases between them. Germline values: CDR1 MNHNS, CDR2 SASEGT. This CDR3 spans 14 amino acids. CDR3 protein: CASSETGGGYGYTF. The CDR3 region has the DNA TGTGCCAGCAGTGAAACCGGGGGAGGATATGGCTACACCTTC.

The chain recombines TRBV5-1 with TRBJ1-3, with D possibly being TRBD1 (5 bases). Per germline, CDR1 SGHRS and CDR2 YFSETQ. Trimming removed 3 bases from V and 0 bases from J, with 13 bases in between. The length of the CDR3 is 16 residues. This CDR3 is CASSSQGRSSGNTIYF. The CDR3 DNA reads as TGCGCCAGCAGCTCCCAGGGCCGCAGCTCTGGAAACACCATATATTTT.

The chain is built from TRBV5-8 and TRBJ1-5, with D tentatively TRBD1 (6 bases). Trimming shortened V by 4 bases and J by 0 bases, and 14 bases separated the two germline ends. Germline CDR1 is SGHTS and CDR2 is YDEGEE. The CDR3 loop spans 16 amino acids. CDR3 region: CASSGGRVYSNQPQHF. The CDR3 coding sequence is TGTGCCAGCAGCGGGGGCAGAGTCTATAGCAATCAGCCCCAGCATTTT.

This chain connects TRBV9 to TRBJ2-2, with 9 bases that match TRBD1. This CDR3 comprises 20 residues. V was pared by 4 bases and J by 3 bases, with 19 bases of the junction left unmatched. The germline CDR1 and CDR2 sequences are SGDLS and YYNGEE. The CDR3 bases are TGTGCCAGCAGCTCACGACCGGGACAGGGACCCTTTCCGGACACCGGGGAGCTGTTTTTT. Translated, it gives CASSSRPGQGPFPDTGELFF. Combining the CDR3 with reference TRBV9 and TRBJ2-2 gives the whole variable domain DSGVTQTPKHLITATGQRVTLRCSPRSGDLSVYWYQQSLDQGLQFLIQYYNGEERAKGNILERFSAQQFPDLHSELNLSSLELGDSALYFCASSSRPGQGPFPDTGELFFGEGSRLTVL.

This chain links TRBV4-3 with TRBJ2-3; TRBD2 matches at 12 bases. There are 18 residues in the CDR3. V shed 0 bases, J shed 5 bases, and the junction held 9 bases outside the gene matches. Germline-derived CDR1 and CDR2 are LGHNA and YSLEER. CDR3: CASSQDLAGGPLGDTQYF. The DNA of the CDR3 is TGCGCCAGCAGCCAAGATCTAGCGGGGGGGCCTTTAGGAGATACGCAGTATTTT.

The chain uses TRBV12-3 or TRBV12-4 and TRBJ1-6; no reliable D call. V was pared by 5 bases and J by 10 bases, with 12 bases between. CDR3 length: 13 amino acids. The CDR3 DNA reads TGTGCCAGCAGTCCCCTGTCGAACTCACCCCTCCACTTT. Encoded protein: CASSPLSNSPLHF.

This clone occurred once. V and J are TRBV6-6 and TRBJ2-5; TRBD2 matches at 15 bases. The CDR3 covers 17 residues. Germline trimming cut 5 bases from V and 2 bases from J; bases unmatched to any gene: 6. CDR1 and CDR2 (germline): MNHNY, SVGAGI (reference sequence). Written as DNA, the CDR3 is TGTGCCAGCAGTCGCTTTGGACTAGCGGGGGGGCAAGAGACCCAGTACTTC. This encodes CASSRFGLAGGQETQYF.

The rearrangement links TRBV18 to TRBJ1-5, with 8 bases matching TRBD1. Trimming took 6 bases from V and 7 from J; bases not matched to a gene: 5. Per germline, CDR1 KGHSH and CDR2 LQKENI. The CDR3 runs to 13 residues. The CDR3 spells CASSLGTGQPQHF. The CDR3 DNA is TGTGCCAGCTCCCTCGGGACAGGACAGCCCCAGCATTTT.

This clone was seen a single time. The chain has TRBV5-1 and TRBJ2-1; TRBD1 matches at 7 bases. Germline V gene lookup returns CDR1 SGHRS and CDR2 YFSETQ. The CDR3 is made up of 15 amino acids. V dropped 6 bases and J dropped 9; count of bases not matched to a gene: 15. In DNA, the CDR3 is TGCGCCAGCACCCTACAGAGCCCTCCAGGGGGTGAGCAGTTCTTC. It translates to CASTLQSPPGGEQFF.

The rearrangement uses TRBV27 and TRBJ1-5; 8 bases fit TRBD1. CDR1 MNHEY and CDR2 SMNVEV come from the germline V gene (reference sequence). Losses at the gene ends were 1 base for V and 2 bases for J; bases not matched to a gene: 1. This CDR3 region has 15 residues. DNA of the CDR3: TGTGCCAGCAGTTTATGGGGACAGGGCAATCAGCCCCAGCATTTT. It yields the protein CASSLWGQGNQPQHF.

This chain's CDR3 is CASRLSPTGELFF. CDR3 in DNA: TGTGCCAGCAGGCTAAGCCCCACCGGGGAGCTGTTTTTT. The chain employs TRBV7-2 and TRBJ2-2; the D is unclear. V dropped 6 bases and J dropped 4 bases, with 9 bases sitting between them. The CDR3 consists of 13 residues. Germline CDR1 is SGHTA and CDR2 is FQGNSA. The variable domain in full, with the rest retrieved from reference TRBV7-2 and TRBJ2-2, is GAGVSQSPSNKVTEKGKDVELRCDPISGHTALYWYRQSLGQGLEFLIYFQGNSAPDKSGLPSDRFSAERTGGSVSTLTIQRTQQEDSAVYLCASRLSPTGELFFGEGSRLTVL.

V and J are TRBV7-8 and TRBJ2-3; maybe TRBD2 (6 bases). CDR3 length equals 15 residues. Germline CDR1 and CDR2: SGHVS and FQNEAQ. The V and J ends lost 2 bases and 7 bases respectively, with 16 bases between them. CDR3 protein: CASSLLELALYTQYF. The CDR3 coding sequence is TGTGCCAGCAGCTTACTCGAACTAGCTCTCTATACGCAGTATTTT.

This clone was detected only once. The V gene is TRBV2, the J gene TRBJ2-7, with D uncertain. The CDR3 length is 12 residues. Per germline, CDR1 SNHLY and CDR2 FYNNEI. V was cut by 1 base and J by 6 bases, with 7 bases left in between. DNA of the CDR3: TGTGCCAGCAGTGAAGACAGAACCGAGCAGTACTTC. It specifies CASSEDRTEQYF.

The CDR3 loop is CSVVVSDEWQFF. In DNA, the CDR3 is TGCAGCGTTGTTGTTTCTGACGAGTGGCAGTTCTTC. V usage is TRBV29-1 and J usage is TRBJ2-1; no firm D call. The length of the CDR3 is 12 residues. Germline-derived CDR1 and CDR2 are SQVTM and ANQGSEA. Trimming left V 4 bases short and J 12 bases short, with 16 bases between.

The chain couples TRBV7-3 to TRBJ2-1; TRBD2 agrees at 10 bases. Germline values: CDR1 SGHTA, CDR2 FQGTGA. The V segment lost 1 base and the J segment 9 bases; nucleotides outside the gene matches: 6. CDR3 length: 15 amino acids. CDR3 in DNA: TGTGCCAGCAGCTTAAAAAGCGGGGGGGCAGTTGAGCAGTTCTTC. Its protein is CASSLKSGGAVEQFF. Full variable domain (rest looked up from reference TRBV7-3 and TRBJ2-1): GAGVSQTPSNKVTEKGKYVELRCDPISGHTALYWYRQSLGQGPEFLIYFQGTGAADDSGLPNDRFFAVRPEGSVSTLKIQRTERGDSAVYLCASSLKSGGAVEQFFGPGTRLTVL.